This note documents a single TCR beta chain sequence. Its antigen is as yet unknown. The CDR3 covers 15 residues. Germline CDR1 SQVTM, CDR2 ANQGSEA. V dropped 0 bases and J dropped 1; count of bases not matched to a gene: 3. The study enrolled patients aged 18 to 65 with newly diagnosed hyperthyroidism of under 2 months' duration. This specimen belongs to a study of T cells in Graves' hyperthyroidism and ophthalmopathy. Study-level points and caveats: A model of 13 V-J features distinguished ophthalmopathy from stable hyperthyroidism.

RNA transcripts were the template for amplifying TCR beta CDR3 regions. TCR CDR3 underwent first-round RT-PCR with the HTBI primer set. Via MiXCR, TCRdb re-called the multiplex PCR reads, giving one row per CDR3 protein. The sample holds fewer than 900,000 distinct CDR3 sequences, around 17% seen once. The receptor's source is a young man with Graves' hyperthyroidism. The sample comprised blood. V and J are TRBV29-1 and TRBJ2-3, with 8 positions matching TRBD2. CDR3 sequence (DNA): TGCAGCGTTGAAGATCTTAGCGGGGGCACAGATACGCAGTATTTT. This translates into CSVEDLSGGTDTQYF.